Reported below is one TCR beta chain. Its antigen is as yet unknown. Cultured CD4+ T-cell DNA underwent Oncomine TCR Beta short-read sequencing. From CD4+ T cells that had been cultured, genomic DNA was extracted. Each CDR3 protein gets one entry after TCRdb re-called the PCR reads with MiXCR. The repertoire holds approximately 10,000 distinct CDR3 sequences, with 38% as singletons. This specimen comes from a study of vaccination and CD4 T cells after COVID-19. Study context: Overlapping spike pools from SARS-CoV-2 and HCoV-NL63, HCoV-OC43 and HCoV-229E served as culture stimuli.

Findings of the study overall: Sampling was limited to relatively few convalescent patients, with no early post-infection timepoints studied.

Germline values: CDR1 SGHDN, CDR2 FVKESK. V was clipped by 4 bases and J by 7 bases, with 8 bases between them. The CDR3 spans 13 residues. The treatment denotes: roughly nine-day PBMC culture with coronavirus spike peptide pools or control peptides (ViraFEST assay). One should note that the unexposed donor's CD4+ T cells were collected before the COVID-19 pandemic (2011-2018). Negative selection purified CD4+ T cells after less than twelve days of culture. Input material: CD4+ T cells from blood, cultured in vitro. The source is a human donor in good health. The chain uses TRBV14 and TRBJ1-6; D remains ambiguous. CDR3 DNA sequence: TGTGCCAGCAGCCCAATGGGAAATTCACCCCTCCACTTT. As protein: CASSPMGNSPLHF.